The 18 T cell receptor beta chains given below trace back to one sample, sequenced in a study of T cells in tumors after PD-1 blockade. Assay used: immunoSEQ multiplex PCR; TCRdb lists only in-frame clones, some missing. This table holds around 45,000 clones, around 80% found once. Here the sequenced sample was PBMCs, taken before anti-PD-1 therapy. Receptors originate from a human donor with advanced basal cell or squamous cell carcinoma (not recorded which).

This chain uses TRBV25-1 with TRBJ1-2, with D perhaps TRBD1 (6 bases). Trimming removed 3 bases at V and 1 base at J, with 12 bases between. The CDR3 loop spans 15 amino acids. Germline loops: CDR1 MGHDK, CDR2 SYGVNS. CDR3 nucleotides: TGTGCCAGCAGTGATCCCGGACAGATTAACTATGGCTACACCTTC. Protein product: CASSDPGQINYGYTF.

The chain is built from TRBV4-1 and TRBJ2-1; D not resolved. Between the trimmed V and J ends, which lost 1 base and 6 bases, there was a span of 7 bases. This CDR3 comprises 13 residues. From germline, CDR1 is MGHRA and CDR2 YSYEKL. CDR3 residues: CASSQVVPNEQFF. In DNA form, the CDR3 reads TGCGCCAGCAGCCAAGTGGTCCCCAATGAGCAGTTCTTC.

The chain has TRBV13 and TRBJ1-1, with TRBD1 as a possible D gene (6 bases). From germline, CDR1 is PRHDT and CDR2 FYEKMQ (reference sequence). The CDR3 sequence is 12 residues long. V was shortened by 5 bases and J by 6 bases, with 10 bases between the two germline ends. In DNA form, the CDR3 reads TGTGCCAGCAGCCCAGGGGTTGCTGAAGCTTTCTTT. It yields the protein CASSPGVAEAFF.

This chain joins TRBV19 and TRBJ2-7; the match to TRBD1 covers 8 bases. The ends lost 4 bases at V and 4 bases at J; junction bases unmatched: 3. Germline assignment: CDR1 LNHDA and CDR2 SQIVND (reference sequence). This CDR3 contains 13 residues. The CDR3 DNA reads as TGTGCCAGTAGTACCGGGGACAGGTACGAGCAGTACTTC. Its translation: CASSTGDRYEQYF.

The CDR3 loop is CASRPTGTSGYNEQFF. The CDR3 bases are TGTGCCAGCAGGCCGACCGGGACTAGCGGTTACAATGAGCAGTTCTTC. This sequence joins TRBV7-3 and TRBJ2-1; TRBD2 matches 11 bases. Germline CDR1 SGHTA, CDR2 FQGTGA. V lost 6 bases to trimming and J lost 4 bases; unmatched junction nucleotides: 8. The CDR3 has 16 amino acids.

CDR3 protein: CASSQGWGGDEKLFF. In DNA form, the CDR3 reads TGCGCCAGCAGCCAAGGATGGGGGGGAGATGAAAAACTGTTTTTT. V and J are TRBV4-1 and TRBJ1-4; D is perhaps TRBD1 (5 bases). V was shortened by 1 base and J by 6 bases, with 12 bases between the two germline ends. Germline CDR1 and CDR2: MGHRA and YSYEKL. This CDR3 contains 15 residues.

The J gene is TRBJ2-1, the V gene TRBV5-1; D is possibly TRBD2 (6 bases). Germline values: CDR1 SGHRS, CDR2 YFSETQ. The CDR3 runs 13 residues. V was shortened by 3 bases and J by 9 bases, with 13 bases between the two germline ends. The CDR3 DNA is TGCGCCAGCAGCTCTGTGACTAGTGGTGAGCAGTTCTTC. It encodes CASSSVTSGEQFF.

Only a few counts were recorded for this clone. This chain links TRBV28 with TRBJ1-1; D unclear. The CDR3 runs to 11 residues. Looked up from germline, CDR1 is MDHEN and CDR2 is SYDVKM. The V gene lost 2 bases and the J gene lost 6 bases, with 4 bases spanning the gap. The CDR3 nucleotides read TGTGCCAGCAGTTTAGGGCCTGAAGCTTTCTTT. This codes for CASSLGPEAFF. Variable domain in full (rest from reference TRBV28 and TRBJ1-1): DVKVTQSSRYLVKRTGEKVFLECVQDMDHENMFWYRQDPGLGLRLIYFSYDVKMKEKGDIPEGYSVSREKKERFSLILESASTNQTSMYLCASSLGPEAFFGQGTRLTVV.

This clone was counted between two and nine times. The J gene is TRBJ1-4, the V gene TRBV7-9, with 7 nucleotides matching TRBD1. V gave up 7 bases and J gave up 7 bases; unmatched junction bases: 3. The V gene's germline CDR1 is SEHNR and CDR2 FQNEAQ (reference sequence). The CDR3 extends over 12 amino acids. CDR3 coding DNA: TGTGCCAGCAAACAGGGGAGTGAAAAACTGTTTTTT. This encodes CASKQGSEKLFF.

The chain joins TRBV2 to TRBJ1-5; D is unresolved. V was cut by 7 bases and J by 5 bases, with 9 bases left in between. The germline V gene has CDR1 SNHLY and CDR2 FYNNEI. This CDR3 is 12 amino acids long. CDR3 protein: CASNDGYQPQHF. The CDR3 DNA reads TGTGCCAGCAATGACGGTTATCAGCCCCAGCATTTT.

This sequence joins TRBV7-2 and TRBJ2-4, with a weak D call TRBD2 (7 bases). The CDR3 contains 15 residues. Trimming pared 3 bases from V and 0 bases from J, leaving 9 bases between. Germline V gene sequence: CDR1 SGHTA, CDR2 FQGNSA. CDR3 sequence (DNA): TGTGCCAGCAGCTTGGGGGGGCTAGCCAAAAACATTCAGTACTTC. Translated, it gives CASSLGGLAKNIQYF.

The rearrangement links TRBV6-6 to TRBJ2-1, with TRBD1 matching 7 bases. The V segment lost 6 bases and the J segment 16 bases; nucleotides outside the gene matches: 15. Germline values: CDR1 MNHNY, CDR2 SVGAGI (reference sequence). The CDR3 sequence is 13 residues long. The DNA for the CDR3 is TGTGCCAGCAGCCCCAGACAGGGCGGCGATGGCTTCTTC. Translating it yields CASSPRQGGDGFF.

V usage is TRBV9 and J usage is TRBJ2-5; no definite D call. The CDR3 is 14 residues long. The germline V gene encodes CDR1 SGDLS and CDR2 YYNGEE. V was cut by 0 bases and J by 0 bases, with 6 bases left in between. CDR3 coding DNA: TGTGCCAGCAGCGTAGGGACCAACCAAGAGACCCAGTACTTC. This encodes CASSVGTNQETQYF.

The CDR3 nucleotides are TGTGCCAGCAGTGATGGACACCACTCTGGGGCCAACGTCCTGACTTTC. This encodes CASSDGHHSGANVLTF. The chain carries TRBV6-4 and TRBJ2-6; possible D gene TRBD1, 5 bases. The CDR3 totals 16 residues. CDR1 MRHNA and CDR2 SNTAGT come from the germline V gene. V dropped 3 bases and J dropped 0 bases, with 9 bases sitting between them.

The chain uses TRBV7-8 and TRBJ2-7, with TRBD2 identical over 7 bases. The CDR3 length is 11 residues. CDR1 is SGHVS and CDR2 is FQNEAQ in the germline V gene. With 1 base clipped from V and 9 bases from J, the junction kept 0 bases outside the gene matches. CDR3 bases: TGTGCCAGCAGCTTAGGGGAGGGGCAGTACTTC. Its protein is CASSLGEGQYF.

The chain combines TRBV7-8 with TRBJ1-1; TRBD1 is a possible D gene (5 bases). V was clipped by 3 bases and J by 5 bases, with 10 bases between them. The CDR3 is 13 residues long. Germline V CDR1 and CDR2: SGHVS, FQNEAQ. CDR3 amino acids: CASSFGGETEAFF. The CDR3 DNA is TGTGCCAGCAGCTTCGGAGGGGAGACTGAAGCTTTCTTT. Looking up the rest from reference TRBV7-8 and TRBJ1-1 gives the full variable domain: GAGVSQSPRYKVAKRGQDVALRCDPISGHVSLFWYQQALGQGPEFLTYFQNEAQLDKSGLPSDRFFAERPEGSVSTLKIQRTQQEDSAVYLCASSFGGETEAFFGQGTRLTVV.

J is TRBJ2-7 and V is TRBV5-6, with unresolved D. The germline V gene encodes CDR1 SGHDT and CDR2 YYEEEE. CDR3 length: 12 amino acids. The V gene lost 2 bases and the J gene lost 6 bases, with 9 bases spanning the gap. The CDR3 bases are TGTGCCAGCAGCTTTGAAAAGCGCGAGCAGTACTTC. This gives the protein CASSFEKREQYF.

This chain links TRBV6-5 with TRBJ1-2, with D unresolved. Trimming pared 0 bases from V and 7 bases from J, leaving 12 bases between. Germline values: CDR1 MNHEY, CDR2 SVGAGI. The CDR3 length is 14 residues. CDR3 sequence (DNA): TGTGCCAGCAGTTACTCTGGGAGGTCGGCTGGCTACACCTTC. It translates to CASSYSGRSAGYTF.